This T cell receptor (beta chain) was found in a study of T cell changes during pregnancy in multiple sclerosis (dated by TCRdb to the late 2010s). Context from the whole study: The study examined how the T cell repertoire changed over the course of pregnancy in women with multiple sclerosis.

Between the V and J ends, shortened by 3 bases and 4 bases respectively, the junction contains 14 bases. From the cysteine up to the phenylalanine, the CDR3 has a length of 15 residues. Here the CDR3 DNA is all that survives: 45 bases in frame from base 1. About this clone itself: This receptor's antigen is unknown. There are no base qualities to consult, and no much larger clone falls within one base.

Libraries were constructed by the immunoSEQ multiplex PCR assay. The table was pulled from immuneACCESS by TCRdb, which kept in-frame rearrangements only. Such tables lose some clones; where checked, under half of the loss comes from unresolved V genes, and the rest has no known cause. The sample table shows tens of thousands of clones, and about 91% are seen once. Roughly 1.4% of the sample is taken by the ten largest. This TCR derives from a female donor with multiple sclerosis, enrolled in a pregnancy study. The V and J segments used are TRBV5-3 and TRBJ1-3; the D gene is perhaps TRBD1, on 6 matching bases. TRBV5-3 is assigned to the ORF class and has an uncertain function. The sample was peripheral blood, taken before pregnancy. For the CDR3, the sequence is CARSSAGGAGNTIYF. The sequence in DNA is TGTGCCAGAAGCTCGGCGGGGGGGGCGGGAAACACCATATATTTT.